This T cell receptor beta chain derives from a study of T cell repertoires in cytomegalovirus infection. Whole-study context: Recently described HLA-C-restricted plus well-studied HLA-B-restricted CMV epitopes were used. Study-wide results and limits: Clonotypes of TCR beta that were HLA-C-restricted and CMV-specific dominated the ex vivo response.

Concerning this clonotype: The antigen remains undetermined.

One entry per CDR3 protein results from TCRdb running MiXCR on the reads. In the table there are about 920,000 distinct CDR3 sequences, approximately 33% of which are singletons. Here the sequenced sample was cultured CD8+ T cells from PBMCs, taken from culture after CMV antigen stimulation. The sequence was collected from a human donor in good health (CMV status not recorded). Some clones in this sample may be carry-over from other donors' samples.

The CDR3 reads CASSIVGSGLISYEQYF. CDR3 coding DNA: TGTGCCAGTAGTATAGTTGGTAGCGGGTTAATCTCCTACGAGCAGTACTTC. The rearrangement uses TRBV19 and TRBJ2-7; TRBD2 matches 7 bases. From germline, CDR1 is LNHDA and CDR2 SQIVND (reference sequence). J was trimmed by 0 bases and V by 1 base; bases with no gene match: 9. This CDR3 has 17 residues.